This T cell receptor (beta chain) was recorded in a study of blood T cell repertoires in COVID-19. Study-level background: COVID-19 samples, acute and convalescent, were from the United States, Italy and Spain. T cells, B-cell-depleted T cells, or PBMCs supplied cDNA or gDNA.

The CDR3 length is 9 residues. CDR1 is DFQATT and CDR2 is SNEGSKA in the germline V gene (reference sequence). The participants were between roughly 18 and 100 years old and came from some 23 US areas. Study processing details: Scientists estimated how many nucleated cells there were by amplifying reference gene primers. The protocol was immunoSEQ multiplex PCR, while the TCRdb copy is restricted to in-frame clones and leaves out a portion. V and J calls plus clone size are reproduced from that table; the DNA served to infer D and trimming. The sample contains about 300,000 clones, around 84% of which appear only once. As to this clone: An end of the junction does not agree with germline; a read error may underlie this.

This TCR was sampled from a young man who had recovered from COVID-19. The chain links TRBV20-1 to TRBJ2-7; D is unresolved. Source material: PBMCs or T cells enriched from blood (not recorded which). CDR3 residues: CSPPPELYF. The CDR3, as DNA: TGCAGTCCCCCCCCGGAGCTGTACTTC.